This T cell receptor beta chain was documented in a study of identical twins. Concerning this clonotype: One end of the junction fails to match germline, which may point to a read error.

CDR1 SGHAT and CDR2 FQNNGV come from the germline V gene. This CDR3 has 15 residues. MiXCR was run by TCRdb on the 5' RACE reads, yielding one entry per CDR3 protein. The sample lists around 250,000 distinct CDR3 sequences; 10% to 15% were seen once. This same sample was also taken into another study, of yellow fever vaccine responses in identical twins.

The sequence was obtained from a woman aged 18-29 years in good health. The gene calls are TRBV11-2 and TRBJ1-1, with D perhaps TRBD1 (6 bases). The sample comprised memory (CD45RO+) T cells sorted from blood. CDR3 bases: TGTGCCAGCAGCTCAGGGGCGAACGTGAACTCTGAAGCTTTCTTT. It encodes CASSSGANVNSEAFF.